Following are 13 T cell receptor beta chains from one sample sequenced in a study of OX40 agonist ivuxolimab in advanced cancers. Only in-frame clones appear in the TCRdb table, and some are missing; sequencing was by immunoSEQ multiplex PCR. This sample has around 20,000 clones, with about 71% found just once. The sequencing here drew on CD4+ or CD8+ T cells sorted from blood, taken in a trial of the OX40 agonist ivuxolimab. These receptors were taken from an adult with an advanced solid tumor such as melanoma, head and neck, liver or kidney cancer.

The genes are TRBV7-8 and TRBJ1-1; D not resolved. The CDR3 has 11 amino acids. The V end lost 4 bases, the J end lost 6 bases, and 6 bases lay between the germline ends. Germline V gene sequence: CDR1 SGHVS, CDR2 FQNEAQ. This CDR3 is CASSYAAEAFF. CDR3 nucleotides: TGTGCCAGCAGCTACGCGGCTGAAGCTTTCTTT.

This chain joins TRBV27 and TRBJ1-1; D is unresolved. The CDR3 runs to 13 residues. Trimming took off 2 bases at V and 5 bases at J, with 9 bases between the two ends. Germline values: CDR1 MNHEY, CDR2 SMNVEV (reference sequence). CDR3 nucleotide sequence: TGTGCCAGCAGTTTAGGGCCGAAAACTGAAGCTTTCTTT. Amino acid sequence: CASSLGPKTEAFF.

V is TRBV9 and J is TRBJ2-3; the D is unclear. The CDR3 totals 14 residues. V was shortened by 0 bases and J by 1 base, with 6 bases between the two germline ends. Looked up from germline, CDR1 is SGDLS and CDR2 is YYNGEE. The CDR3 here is CASSVVSGTDTQYF. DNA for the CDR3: TGTGCCAGCAGCGTAGTCAGCGGCACAGATACGCAGTATTTT.

CDR3 region: CATSSRDRRNNEQFF. CDR3 bases: TGTGCCACCAGCTCCCGGGACAGGAGGAACAATGAGCAGTTCTTC. This sequence joins TRBV15 and TRBJ2-1; 8 bases line up with TRBD1. The ends lost 5 bases at V and 5 bases at J; junction bases unmatched: 8. Germline CDR1 LNHNV, CDR2 YYDKDF (reference sequence). This CDR3 spans 15 amino acids. Using reference TRBV15 and TRBJ2-1 for the parts outside the CDR3, the full variable domain is DAMVIQNPRYQVTQFGKPVTLSCSQTLNHNVMYWYQQKSSQAPKLLFHYYDKDFNNEADTPDNFQSRRPNTSFCFLDIRSPGLGDTAMYLCATSSRDRRNNEQFFGPGTRLTVL.

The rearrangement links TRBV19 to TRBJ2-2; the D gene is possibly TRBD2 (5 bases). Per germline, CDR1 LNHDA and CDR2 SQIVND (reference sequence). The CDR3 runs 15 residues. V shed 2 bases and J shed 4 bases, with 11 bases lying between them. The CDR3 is CASSILGAGTGELFF. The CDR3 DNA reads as TGTGCCAGTAGTATACTTGGTGCGGGCACCGGGGAGCTGTTTTTT.

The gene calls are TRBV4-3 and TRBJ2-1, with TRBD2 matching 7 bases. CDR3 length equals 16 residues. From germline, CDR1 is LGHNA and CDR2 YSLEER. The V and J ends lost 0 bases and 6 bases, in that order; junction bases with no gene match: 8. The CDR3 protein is CASSQDGREWGNEQFF. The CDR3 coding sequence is TGCGCCAGCAGCCAAGATGGGCGGGAGTGGGGCAATGAGCAGTTCTTC.

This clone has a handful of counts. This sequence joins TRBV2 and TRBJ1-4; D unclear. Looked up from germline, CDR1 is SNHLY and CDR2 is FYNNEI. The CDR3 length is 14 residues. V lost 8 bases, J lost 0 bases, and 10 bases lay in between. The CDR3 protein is CASVELSTNEKLFF. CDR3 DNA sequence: TGTGCCAGCGTAGAACTATCAACTAATGAAAAACTGTTTTTT.

CDR3 loop: CASSDSGRAHNEQFF. The CDR3 coding sequence is TGTGCCAGCAGTGATAGCGGGAGGGCCCACAATGAGCAGTTCTTC. V and J are TRBV6-1 and TRBJ2-1, with 11 bases that match TRBD2. Germline V gene data show CDR1 as MNHNS and CDR2 as SASEGT. This CDR3 is 15 amino acids long. V was pared by 3 bases and J by 5 bases, with 3 bases of the junction left unmatched.

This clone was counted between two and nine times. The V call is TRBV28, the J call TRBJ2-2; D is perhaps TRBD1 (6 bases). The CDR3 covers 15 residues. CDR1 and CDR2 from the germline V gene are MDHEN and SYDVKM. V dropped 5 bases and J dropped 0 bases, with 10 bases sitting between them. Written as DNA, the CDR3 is TGTGCCAGCAGTAAAAGGGGGACGAACACCGGGGAGCTGTTTTTT. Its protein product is CASSKRGTNTGELFF.

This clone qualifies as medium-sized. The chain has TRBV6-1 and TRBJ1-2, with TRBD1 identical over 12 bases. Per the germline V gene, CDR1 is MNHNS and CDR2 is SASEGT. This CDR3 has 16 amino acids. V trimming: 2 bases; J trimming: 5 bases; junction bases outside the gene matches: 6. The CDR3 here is CASSEKGQGAVYGYTF. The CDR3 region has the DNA TGTGCCAGCAGTGAAAAGGGACAGGGGGCGGTGTATGGCTACACCTTC.

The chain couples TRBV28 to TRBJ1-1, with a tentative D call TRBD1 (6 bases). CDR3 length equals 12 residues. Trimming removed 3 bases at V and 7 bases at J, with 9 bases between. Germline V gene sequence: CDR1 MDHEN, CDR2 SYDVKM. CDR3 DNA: TGTGCCAGCAGTTTTGTACAGGGTGAAGCTTTCTTT. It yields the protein CASSFVQGEAFF.

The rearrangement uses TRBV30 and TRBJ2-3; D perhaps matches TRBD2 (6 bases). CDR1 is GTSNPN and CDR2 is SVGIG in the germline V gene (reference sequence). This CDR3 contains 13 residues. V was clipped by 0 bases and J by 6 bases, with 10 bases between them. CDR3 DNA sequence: TGTGCCTGGAGTGTCCTTGCGGGGGATACGCAGTATTTT. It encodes CAWSVLAGDTQYF.

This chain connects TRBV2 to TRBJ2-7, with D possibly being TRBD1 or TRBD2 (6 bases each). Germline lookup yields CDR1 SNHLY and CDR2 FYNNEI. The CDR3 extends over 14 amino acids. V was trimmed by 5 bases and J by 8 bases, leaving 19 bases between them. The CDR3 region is CASSWGASSKQQYF. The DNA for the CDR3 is TGTGCCAGCAGTTGGGGGGCGTCCTCTAAACAGCAGTACTTC.